This T cell receptor beta chain was recovered during a study of human T cells and chemical hapten exposure. TCRdb recomputed calls from the RACE reads with MiXCR, one row per CDR3 protein. This sample yields 270,000 or so distinct CDR3 sequences, of which 7.5% to 8% are seen a single time; 1.2% belongs to the top ten. The time point denotes: pre-sensitization, week 0. Treatment of the sample: therapeutic diphenylcyclopropenone sensitization with weekly scalp DPC. Blood sampling occurred before each patch-test application. Extraction yielded total RNA from whole blood (unfractionated). Per the germline V gene, CDR1 is MNHEY and CDR2 is SVGAGI. Unmatched junction bases numbered 9, after V lost 6 bases and J lost 2 bases. The CDR3 contains 15 residues.

This receptor was obtained from a man between 18 and 29 years old with alopecia areata. Some clones in this sample may be carry-over from other donors' samples. This material consisted of whole blood, taken in connection with sensitization to the hapten diphenylcyclopropenone (DPC). This sequence joins TRBV6-5 and TRBJ1-2; 7 bases are shared with TRBD1. The CDR3 reads CASRSLRDRNYGYTF. The CDR3 nucleotides are TGTGCCAGCAGGTCACTCCGGGACAGAAACTATGGCTACACCTTC.